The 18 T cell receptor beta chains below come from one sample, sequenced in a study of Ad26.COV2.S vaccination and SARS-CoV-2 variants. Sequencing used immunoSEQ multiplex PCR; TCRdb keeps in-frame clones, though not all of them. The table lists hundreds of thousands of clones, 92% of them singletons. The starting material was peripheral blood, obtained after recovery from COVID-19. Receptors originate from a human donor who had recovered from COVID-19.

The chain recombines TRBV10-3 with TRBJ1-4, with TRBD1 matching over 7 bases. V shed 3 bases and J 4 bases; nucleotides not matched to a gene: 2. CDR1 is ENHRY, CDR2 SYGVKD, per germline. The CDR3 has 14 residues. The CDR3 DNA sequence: TGTGCCATCAGTGAAACAGGGGTTAATGAAAAACTGTTTTTT. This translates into CAISETGVNEKLFF.

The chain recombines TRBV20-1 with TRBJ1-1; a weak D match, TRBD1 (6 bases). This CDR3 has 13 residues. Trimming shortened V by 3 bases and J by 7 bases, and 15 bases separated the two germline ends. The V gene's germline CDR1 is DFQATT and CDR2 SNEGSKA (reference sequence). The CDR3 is CSASYRASIEAFF. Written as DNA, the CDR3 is TGCAGTGCTAGTTACAGGGCCAGTATTGAAGCTTTCTTT.

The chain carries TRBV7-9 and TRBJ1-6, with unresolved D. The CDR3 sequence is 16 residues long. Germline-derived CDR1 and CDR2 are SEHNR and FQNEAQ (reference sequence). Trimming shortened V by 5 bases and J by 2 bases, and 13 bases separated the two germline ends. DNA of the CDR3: TGTGCCAGCAGCGGACCCACCACCACCTATAATTCACCCCTCCACTTT. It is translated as CASSGPTTTYNSPLHF.

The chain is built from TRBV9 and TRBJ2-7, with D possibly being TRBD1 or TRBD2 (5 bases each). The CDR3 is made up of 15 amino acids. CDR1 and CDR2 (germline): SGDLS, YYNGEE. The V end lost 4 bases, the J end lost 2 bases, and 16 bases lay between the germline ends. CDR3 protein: CASSPQGRDPYEQYF. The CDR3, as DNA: TGTGCCAGCAGCCCCCAAGGCAGGGACCCCTACGAGCAGTACTTC. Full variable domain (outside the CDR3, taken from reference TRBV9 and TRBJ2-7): DSGVTQTPKHLITATGQRVTLRCSPRSGDLSVYWYQQSLDQGLQFLIQYYNGEERAKGNILERFSAQQFPDLHSELNLSSLELGDSALYFCASSPQGRDPYEQYFGPGTRLTVT.

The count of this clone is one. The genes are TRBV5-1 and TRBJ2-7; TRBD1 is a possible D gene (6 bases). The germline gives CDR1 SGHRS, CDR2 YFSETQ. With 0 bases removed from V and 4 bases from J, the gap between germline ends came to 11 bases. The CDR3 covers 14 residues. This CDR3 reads CASSLERGWYEQYF. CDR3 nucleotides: TGCGCCAGCAGCTTGGAAAGGGGGTGGTACGAGCAGTACTTC. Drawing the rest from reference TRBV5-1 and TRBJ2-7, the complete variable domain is KAGVTQTPRYLIKTRGQQVTLSCSPISGHRSVSWYQQTPGQGLQFLFEYFSETQRNKGNFPGRFSGRQFSNSRSEMNVSTLELGDSALYLCASSLERGWYEQYFGPGTRLTVT.

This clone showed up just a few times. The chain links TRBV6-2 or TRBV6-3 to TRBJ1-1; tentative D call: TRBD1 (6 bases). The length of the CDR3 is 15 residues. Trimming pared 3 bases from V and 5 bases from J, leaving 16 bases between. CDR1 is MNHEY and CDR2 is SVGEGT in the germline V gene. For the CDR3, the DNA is TGTGCCAGCAGTTATAACGCGGGGGCGAGAACTGAAGCTTTCTTT. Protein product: CASSYNAGARTEAFF.

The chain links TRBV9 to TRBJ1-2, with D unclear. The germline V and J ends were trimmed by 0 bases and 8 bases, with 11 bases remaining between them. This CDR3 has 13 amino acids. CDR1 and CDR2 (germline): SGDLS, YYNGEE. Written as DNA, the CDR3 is TGTGCCAGCAGCGTAGCTTACGGGAACGGCTACACCTTC. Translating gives CASSVAYGNGYTF.

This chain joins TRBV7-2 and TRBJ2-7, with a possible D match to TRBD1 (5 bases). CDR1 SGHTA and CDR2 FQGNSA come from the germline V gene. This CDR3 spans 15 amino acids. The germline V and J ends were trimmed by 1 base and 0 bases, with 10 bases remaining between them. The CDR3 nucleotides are TGTGCCAGCAGCTTAGGGGGCATTGACTCCTACGAGCAGTACTTC. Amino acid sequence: CASSLGGIDSYEQYF. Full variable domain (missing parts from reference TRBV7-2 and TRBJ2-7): GAGVSQSPSNKVTEKGKDVELRCDPISGHTALYWYRQSLGQGLEFLIYFQGNSAPDKSGLPSDRFSAERTGGSVSTLTIQRTQQEDSAVYLCASSLGGIDSYEQYFGPGTRLTVT.

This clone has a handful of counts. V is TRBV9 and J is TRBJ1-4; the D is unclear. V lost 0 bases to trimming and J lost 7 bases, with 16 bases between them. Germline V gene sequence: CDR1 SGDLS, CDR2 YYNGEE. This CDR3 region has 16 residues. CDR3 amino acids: CASSVGAGNRGEKLFF. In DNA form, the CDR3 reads TGTGCCAGCAGCGTAGGGGCGGGGAACCGGGGTGAAAAACTGTTTTTT. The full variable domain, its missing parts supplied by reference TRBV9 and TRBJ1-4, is DSGVTQTPKHLITATGQRVTLRCSPRSGDLSVYWYQQSLDQGLQFLIQYYNGEERAKGNILERFSAQQFPDLHSELNLSSLELGDSALYFCASSVGAGNRGEKLFFGSGTQLSVL.

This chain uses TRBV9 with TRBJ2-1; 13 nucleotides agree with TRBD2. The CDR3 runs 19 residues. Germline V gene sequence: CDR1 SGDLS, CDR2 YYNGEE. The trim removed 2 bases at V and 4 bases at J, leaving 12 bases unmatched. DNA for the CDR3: TGTGCCAGCAGCGTTTCGACTAGCGGGGGGTCTTACTTATACAATGAGCAGTTCTTC. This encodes CASSVSTSGGSYLYNEQFF.

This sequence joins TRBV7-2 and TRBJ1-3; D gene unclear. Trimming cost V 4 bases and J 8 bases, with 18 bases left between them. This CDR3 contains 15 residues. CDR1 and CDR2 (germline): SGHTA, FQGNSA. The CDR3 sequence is CASSSSGDVWDTIYF. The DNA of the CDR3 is TGTGCCAGCAGCTCCTCGGGAGACGTTTGGGACACCATATATTTT.

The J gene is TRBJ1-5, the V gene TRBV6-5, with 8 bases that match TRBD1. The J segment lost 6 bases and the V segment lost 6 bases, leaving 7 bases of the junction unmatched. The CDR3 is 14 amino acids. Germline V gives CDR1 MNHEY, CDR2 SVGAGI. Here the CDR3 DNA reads TGTGCCAGCAGCCCCGGACAGGGTGCTCAGCCCCAGCATTTT. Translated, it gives CASSPGQGAQPQHF.

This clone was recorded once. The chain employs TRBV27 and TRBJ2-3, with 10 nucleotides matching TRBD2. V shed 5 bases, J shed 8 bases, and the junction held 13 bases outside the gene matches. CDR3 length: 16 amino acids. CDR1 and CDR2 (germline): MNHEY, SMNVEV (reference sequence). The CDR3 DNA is TGTGCCAGCAGTACGACTAGCGGGCCTAGACGGGGTACGCAGTATTTT. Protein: CASSTTSGPRRGTQYF.

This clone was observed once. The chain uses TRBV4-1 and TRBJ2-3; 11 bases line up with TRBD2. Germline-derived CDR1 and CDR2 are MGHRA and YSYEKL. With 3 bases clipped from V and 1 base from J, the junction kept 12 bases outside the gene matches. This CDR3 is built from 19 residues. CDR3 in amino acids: CASSHPTNPSGGRTDTQYF. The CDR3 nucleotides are TGCGCCAGCAGCCACCCGACCAACCCTAGCGGGGGGCGCACAGATACGCAGTATTTT.

The CDR3 DNA follows: TGCAGTGCTAAGGTCCGGGAGACCCAGTACTTC. This encodes CSAKVRETQYF. J is TRBJ2-5 and V is TRBV20-1; D is uncertain. V was clipped by 4 bases and J by 5 bases, with 8 bases between them. Germline V gene data show CDR1 as DFQATT and CDR2 as SNEGSKA (reference sequence). This CDR3 region has 11 residues.

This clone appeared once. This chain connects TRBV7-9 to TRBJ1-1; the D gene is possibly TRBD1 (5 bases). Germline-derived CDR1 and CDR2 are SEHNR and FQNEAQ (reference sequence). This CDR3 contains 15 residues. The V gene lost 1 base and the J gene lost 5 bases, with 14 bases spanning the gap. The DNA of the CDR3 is TGTGCCAGCAGCTTAGTAGCGGGACGGGGGACTGAAGCTTTCTTT. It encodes CASSLVAGRGTEAFF.

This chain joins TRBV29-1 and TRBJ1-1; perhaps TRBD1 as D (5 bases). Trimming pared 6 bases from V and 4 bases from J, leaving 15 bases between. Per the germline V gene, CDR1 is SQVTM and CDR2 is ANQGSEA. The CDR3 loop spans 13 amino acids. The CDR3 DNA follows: TGCAGCGTGGACAACAGGATTGGCACTGAAGCTTTCTTT. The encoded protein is CSVDNRIGTEAFF.

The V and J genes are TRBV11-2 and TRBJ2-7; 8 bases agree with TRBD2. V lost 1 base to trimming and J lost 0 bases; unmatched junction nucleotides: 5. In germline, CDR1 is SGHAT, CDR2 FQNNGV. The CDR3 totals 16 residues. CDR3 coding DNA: TGTGCCAGCAGCTTAGTGGGACTAGATCCCTCCTACGAGCAGTACTTC. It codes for CASSLVGLDPSYEQYF. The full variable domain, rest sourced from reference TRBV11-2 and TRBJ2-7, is EAGVAQSPRYKIIEKRQSVAFWCNPISGHATLYWYQQILGQGPKLLIQFQNNGVVDDSQLPKDRFSAERLKGVDSTLKIQPAKLEDSAVYLCASSLVGLDPSYEQYFGPGTRLTVT.